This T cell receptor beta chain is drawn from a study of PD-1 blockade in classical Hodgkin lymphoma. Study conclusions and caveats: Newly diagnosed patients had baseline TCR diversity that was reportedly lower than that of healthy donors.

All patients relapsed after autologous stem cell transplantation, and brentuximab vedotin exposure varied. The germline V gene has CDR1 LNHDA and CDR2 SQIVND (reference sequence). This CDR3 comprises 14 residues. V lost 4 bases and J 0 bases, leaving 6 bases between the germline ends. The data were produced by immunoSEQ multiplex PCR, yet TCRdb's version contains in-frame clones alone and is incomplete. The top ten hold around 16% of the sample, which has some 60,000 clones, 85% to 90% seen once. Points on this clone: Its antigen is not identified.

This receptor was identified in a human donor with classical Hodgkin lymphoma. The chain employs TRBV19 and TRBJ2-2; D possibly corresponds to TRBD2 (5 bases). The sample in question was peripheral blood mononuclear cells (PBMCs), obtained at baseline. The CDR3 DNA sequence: TGTGCCAGTAGTAAACTAGCGAACACCGGGGAGCTGTTTTTT. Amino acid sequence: CASSKLANTGELFF.